The 9 T cell receptor beta chains reported below all come from one sample, sequenced in a study of metastatic and nonmetastatic thyroid tumors. TCRdb re-called the PCR reads through MiXCR. The data show 13,000 or so clones, approximately 23% seen once. Thyroid surgery had not been preceded by any treatment in any patient. The specimen sequenced was adjacent normal tissue. Receptors originate from a female donor with papillary thyroid cancer or a benign thyroid nodule (not recorded which). Some clones in this sample may be carry-over from other donors' samples.

By frequency in the sample, this clone is medium-sized. The J gene is TRBJ2-7, the V gene TRBV27; D might be TRBD1 (6 bases). Trimming stripped 9 bases from V and 2 bases from J, with 23 bases between. CDR1 and CDR2 from the germline V gene are MNHEY and SMNVEV (reference sequence). The CDR3 is 16 residues long. CDR3 in DNA: TGTGCCAGGGGGGCCAACCAAGGGGATATCACCTACGAGCAGTACTTC. This gives the protein CARGANQGDITYEQYF.

This clone was observed a few times. The chain uses TRBV6-2 or TRBV6-3 and TRBJ2-1, with no clear D. The CDR3 covers 16 residues. CDR1 is MNHEY, CDR2 SVGEGT, per germline. V lost 2 bases, J lost 5 bases, and 16 bases lay in between. CDR3 coding DNA: TGTGCCAGCAGTTACAGAATTGGGGATACAAACAATGAGCAGTTCTTC. Its translation: CASSYRIGDTNNEQFF.

This clone was counted between two and nine times. This rearrangement joins TRBV6-1 to TRBJ1-6; TRBD1 matches at 7 bases. The V gene end was trimmed by 5 bases and the J gene end by 5 bases; junction bases not matched to a gene: 6. This CDR3 is built from 15 residues. Germline V gives CDR1 MNHNS, CDR2 SASEGT. The CDR3 DNA reads TGTGCCAGCAGTCGATCTGACAGGGATAATTCACCCCTCCACTTT. Amino acids: CASSRSDRDNSPLHF.

CDR3 DNA sequence: TGTGCCACCAGCAGAGTCCCGTATTTAGCGGGAGGCGACAATGAGCAGTTCTTC. This encodes CATSRVPYLAGGDNEQFF. The V call is TRBV15, the J call TRBJ2-1; 10 bases line up with TRBD2. This CDR3 contains 18 residues. V trimming: 1 base; J trimming: 5 bases; junction bases outside the gene matches: 11. The germline V gene encodes CDR1 LNHNV and CDR2 YYDKDF (reference sequence).

This clone was counted only a few times. This chain uses TRBV28 with TRBJ1-2; 7 nucleotides match TRBD1. The length of the CDR3 is 12 residues. The germline CDR1 and CDR2 sequences are MDHEN and SYDVKM. The V segment lost 3 bases and the J segment 8 bases; nucleotides outside the gene matches: 3. In DNA, the CDR3 is TGTGCCAGCAGTTTGACAGGGAACGGCTACACCTTC. This sequence encodes CASSLTGNGYTF.

This clone was recorded at least ten times. This chain joins TRBV5-5 and TRBJ2-5, with D possibly called TRBD1 or TRBD2 (5 bases each). There are 14 residues in the CDR3. Deletions cut 4 bases from V and 2 bases from J, with 12 bases between. In germline, CDR1 is SGHKS, CDR2 YYEKEE (reference sequence). The CDR3 here is CASSRGTEQETQYF. In DNA, the CDR3 is TGTGCCAGCAGCCGAGGGACCGAACAAGAGACCCAGTACTTC.

The chain combines TRBV4-1 with TRBJ1-5; TRBD1 agrees at 9 bases. This CDR3 is built from 15 residues. The trim removed 4 bases at V and 4 bases at J, leaving 5 bases unmatched. Germline V gene data show CDR1 as MGHRA and CDR2 as YSYEKL. The CDR3 spells CASSRDRVRNQPQHF. The CDR3 DNA sequence: TGCGCCAGCAGCCGGGACAGGGTCCGAAATCAGCCCCAGCATTTT.

The rearrangement joins TRBV5-1 to TRBJ2-6; D is possibly TRBD2 (6 bases). The length of the CDR3 is 18 residues. Germline V gives CDR1 SGHRS, CDR2 YFSETQ. V lost 4 bases, J lost 0 bases, and 17 bases lay in between. The CDR3 region is CASSPGDFFSSGANVLTF. CDR3 nucleotides: TGCGCCAGCAGCCCTGGGGACTTTTTCTCCTCTGGGGCCAACGTCCTGACTTTC.

Comments on this clone: Its ends do not fully match the called genes, so a read error is possible. The genes are TRBV7-9 and TRBJ2-5; possibly TRBD1 or TRBD2 for D (5 bases each). The germline V gene encodes CDR1 SEHNR and CDR2 FQNEAQ (reference sequence). The CDR3 is made up of 13 amino acids. The CDR3 nucleotides read TGTGCCAGGAGCCCCCCGCTGGGGGAGACACAGTACTTC. Its protein is CARSPPLGETQYF.